This T cell receptor beta chain emerged from a study of cytomegalovirus exposure and HLA in healthy donors. This clone was observed a handful of times. Antigen unknown. The same CDR3 also results from other DNA sequences found in this sample. Whole-study findings and limits: Later on, an analysis found that several of the most significant clusters appeared to be linked to common viral pathogens, which included parvovirus B19.

The CDR3 contains 14 residues. Looked up from germline, CDR1 is SNHLY and CDR2 is FYNNEI. V gave up 4 bases and J gave up 7 bases; unmatched junction bases: 4. Primers for the PCR totalled 60 Vbeta and 13 Jbeta. Profiling relied on immunoSEQ multiplex PCR, and the TCRdb table lists in-frame clones only, not all of them. The table includes approximately 100,000 clones, around 72% detected once. Specimen: PBMCs. The origin of this receptor is a man aged 18-30 years in good health and CMV-seropositive. This chain uses TRBV2 with TRBJ1-6, with 7 bases aligning to TRBD1. The CDR3 is CASSVDRANSPLHF. The CDR3 DNA is TGTGCCAGCAGTGTAGACAGGGCCAATTCACCCCTCCACTTT.